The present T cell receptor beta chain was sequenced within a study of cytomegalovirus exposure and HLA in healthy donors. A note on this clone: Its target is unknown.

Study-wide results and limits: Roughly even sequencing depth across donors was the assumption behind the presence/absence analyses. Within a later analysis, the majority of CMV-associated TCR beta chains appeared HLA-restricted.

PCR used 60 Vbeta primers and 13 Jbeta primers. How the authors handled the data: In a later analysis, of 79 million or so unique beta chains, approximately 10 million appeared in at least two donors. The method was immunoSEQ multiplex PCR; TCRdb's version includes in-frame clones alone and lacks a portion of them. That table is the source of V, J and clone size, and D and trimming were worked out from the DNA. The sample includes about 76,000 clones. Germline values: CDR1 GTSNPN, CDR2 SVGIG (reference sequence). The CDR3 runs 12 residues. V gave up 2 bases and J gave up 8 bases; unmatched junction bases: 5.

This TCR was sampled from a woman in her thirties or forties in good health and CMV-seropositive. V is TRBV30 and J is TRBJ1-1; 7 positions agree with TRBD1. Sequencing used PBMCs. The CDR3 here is CAWSPRDREAFF. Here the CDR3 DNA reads TGTGCCTGGAGTCCCCGGGACAGAGAAGCTTTCTTT. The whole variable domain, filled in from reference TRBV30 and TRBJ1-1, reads SQTIHQWPATLVQPVGSPLSLECTVEGTSNPNLYWYRQAAGRGLQLLFYSVGIGQISSEVPQNLSASRPQDRQFILSSKKLLLSDSGFYLCAWSPRDREAFFGQGTRLTVV.